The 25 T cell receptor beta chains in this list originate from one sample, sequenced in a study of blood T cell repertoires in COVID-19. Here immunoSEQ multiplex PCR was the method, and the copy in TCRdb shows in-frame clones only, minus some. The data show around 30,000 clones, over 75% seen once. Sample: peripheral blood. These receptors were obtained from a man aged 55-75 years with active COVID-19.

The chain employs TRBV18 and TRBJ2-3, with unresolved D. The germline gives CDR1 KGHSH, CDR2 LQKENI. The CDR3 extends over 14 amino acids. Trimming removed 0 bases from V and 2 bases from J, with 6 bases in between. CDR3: CASSPPSSTDTQYF. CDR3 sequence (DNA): TGTGCCAGCTCACCACCGAGTTCCACAGATACGCAGTATTTT.

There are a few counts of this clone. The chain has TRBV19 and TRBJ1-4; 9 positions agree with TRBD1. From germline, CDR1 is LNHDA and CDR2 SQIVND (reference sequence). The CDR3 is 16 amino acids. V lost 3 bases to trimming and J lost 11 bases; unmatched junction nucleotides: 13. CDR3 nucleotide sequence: TGTGCCAGTAGTATGGGACAGGGTTTTGAGGAAGGCAAACTGTTTTTT. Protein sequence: CASSMGQGFEEGKLFF.

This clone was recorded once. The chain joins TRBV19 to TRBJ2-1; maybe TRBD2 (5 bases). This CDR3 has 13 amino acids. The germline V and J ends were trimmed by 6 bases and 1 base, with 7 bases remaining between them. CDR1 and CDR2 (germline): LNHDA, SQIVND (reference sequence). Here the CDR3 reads CASSSGSYNEQFF. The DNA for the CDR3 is TGTGCCAGTAGCTCGGGGTCCTACAATGAGCAGTTCTTC.

In DNA, the CDR3 is TGTGCCAGCAGCACTGTAGCGGGAGGTCTGCACAATGAGCAGTTCTTC. Translation gives CASSTVAGGLHNEQFF. This chain joins TRBV14 and TRBJ2-1, with 10 bases that match TRBD2. The CDR3 runs 16 residues. In germline, CDR1 is SGHDN, CDR2 FVKESK. After removal of 5 bases from V and 5 bases from J, the junction contained 9 bases not matched to a gene.

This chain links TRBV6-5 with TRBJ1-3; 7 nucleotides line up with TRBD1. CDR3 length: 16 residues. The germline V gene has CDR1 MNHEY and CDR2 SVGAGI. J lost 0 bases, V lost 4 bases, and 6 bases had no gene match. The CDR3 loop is CASSSTGARSGNTIYF. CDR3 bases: TGTGCCAGCAGTTCCACAGGGGCCCGCTCTGGAAACACCATATATTTT.

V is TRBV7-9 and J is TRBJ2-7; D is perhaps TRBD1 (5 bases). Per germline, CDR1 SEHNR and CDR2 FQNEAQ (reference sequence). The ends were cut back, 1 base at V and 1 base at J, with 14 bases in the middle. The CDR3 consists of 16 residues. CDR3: CASSLDVGAPSYEQYF. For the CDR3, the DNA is TGTGCCAGCAGCTTAGATGTAGGGGCCCCGTCCTACGAGCAGTACTTC. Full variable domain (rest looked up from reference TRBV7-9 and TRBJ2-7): DTGVSQNPRHKITKRGQNVTFRCDPISEHNRLYWYRQTLGQGPEFLTYFQNEAQLEKSRLLSDRFSAERPKGSFSTLEIQRTEQGDSAMYLCASSLDVGAPSYEQYFGPGTRLTVT.

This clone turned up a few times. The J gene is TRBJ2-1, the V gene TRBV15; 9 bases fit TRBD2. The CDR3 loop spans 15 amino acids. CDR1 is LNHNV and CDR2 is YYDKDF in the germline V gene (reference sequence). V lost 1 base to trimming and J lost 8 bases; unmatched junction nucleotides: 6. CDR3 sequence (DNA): TGTGCCACCAGCAGAGGGGCTAGCGGGGATGATGAGCAGTTCTTC. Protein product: CATSRGASGDDEQFF. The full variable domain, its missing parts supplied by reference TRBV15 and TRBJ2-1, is DAMVIQNPRYQVTQFGKPVTLSCSQTLNHNVMYWYQQKSSQAPKLLFHYYDKDFNNEADTPDNFQSRRPNTSFCFLDIRSPGLGDTAMYLCATSRGASGDDEQFFGPGTRLTVL.

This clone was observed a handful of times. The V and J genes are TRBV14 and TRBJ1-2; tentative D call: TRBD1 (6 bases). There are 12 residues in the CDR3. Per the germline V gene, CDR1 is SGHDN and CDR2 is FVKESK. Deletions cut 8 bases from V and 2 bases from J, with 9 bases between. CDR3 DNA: TGTGCCAGCGGCAGGGGCAACTATGGCTACACCTTC. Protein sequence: CASGRGNYGYTF.

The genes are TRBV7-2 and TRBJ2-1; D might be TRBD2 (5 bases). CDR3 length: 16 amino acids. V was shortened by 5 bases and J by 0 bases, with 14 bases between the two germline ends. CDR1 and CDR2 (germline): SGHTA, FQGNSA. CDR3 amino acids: CASSEEMGSSYNEQFF. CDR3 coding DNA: TGTGCCAGCAGCGAAGAGATGGGGAGCTCCTACAATGAGCAGTTCTTC.

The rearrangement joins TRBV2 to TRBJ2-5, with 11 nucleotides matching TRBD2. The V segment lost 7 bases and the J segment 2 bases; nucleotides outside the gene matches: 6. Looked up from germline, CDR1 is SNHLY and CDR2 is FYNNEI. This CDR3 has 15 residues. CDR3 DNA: TGTGCCAGCACCTTGGGACTAGCGGAACAAGAGACCCAGTACTTC. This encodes CASTLGLAEQETQYF.

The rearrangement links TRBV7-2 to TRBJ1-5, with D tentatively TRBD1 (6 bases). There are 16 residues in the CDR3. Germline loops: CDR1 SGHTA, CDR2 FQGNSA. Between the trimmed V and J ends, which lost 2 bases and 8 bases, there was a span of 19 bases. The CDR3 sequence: CASSLRLGRGREPQHF. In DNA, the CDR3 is TGTGCCAGCAGCTTAAGGTTGGGCAGGGGAAGGGAGCCCCAGCATTTT. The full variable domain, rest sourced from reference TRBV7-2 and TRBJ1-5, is GAGVSQSPSNKVTEKGKDVELRCDPISGHTALYWYRQSLGQGLEFLIYFQGNSAPDKSGLPSDRFSAERTGGSVSTLTIQRTQQEDSAVYLCASSLRLGRGREPQHFGDGTRLSIL.

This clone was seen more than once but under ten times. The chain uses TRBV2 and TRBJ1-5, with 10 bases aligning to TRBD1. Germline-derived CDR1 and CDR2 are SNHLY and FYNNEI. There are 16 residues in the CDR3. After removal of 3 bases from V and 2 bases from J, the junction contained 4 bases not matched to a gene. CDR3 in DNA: TGTGCCAGCAGTGATCCCGGGACAGGGGGCAATCAGCCCCAGCATTTT. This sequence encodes CASSDPGTGGNQPQHF.

CDR3: CASSIVSRGETQYF. DNA for the CDR3: TGTGCCAGTAGTATCGTATCCAGGGGCGAGACCCAGTACTTC. The chain combines TRBV19 with TRBJ2-5; TRBD1 is a possible D gene (6 bases). V was shortened by 3 bases and J by 5 bases, with 13 bases between the two germline ends. Germline V CDR1 and CDR2: LNHDA, SQIVND (reference sequence). This CDR3 region has 14 residues. The full variable domain, with the rest looked up from reference TRBV19 and TRBJ2-5, is DGGITQSPKYLFRKEGQNVTLSCEQNLNHDAMYWYRQDPGQGLRLIYYSQIVNDFQKGDIAEGYSVSREKKESFPLTVTSAQKNPTAFYLCASSIVSRGETQYFGPGTRLLVL.

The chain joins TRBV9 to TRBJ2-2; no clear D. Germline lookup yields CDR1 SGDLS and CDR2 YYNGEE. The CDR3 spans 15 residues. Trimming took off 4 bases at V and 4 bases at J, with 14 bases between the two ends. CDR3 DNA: TGTGCCAGCAGCCCCGGTGTAGTTGTCACCGGGGAGCTGTTTTTT. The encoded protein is CASSPGVVVTGELFF. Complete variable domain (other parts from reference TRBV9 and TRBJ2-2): DSGVTQTPKHLITATGQRVTLRCSPRSGDLSVYWYQQSLDQGLQFLIQYYNGEERAKGNILERFSAQQFPDLHSELNLSSLELGDSALYFCASSPGVVVTGELFFGEGSRLTVL.

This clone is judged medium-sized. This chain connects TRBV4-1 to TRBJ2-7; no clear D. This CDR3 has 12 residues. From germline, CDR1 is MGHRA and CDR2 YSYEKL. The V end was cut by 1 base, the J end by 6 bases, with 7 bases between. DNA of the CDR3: TGCGCCAGCAGCCAAGCCCTAGGCGAGCAGTACTTC. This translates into CASSQALGEQYF.

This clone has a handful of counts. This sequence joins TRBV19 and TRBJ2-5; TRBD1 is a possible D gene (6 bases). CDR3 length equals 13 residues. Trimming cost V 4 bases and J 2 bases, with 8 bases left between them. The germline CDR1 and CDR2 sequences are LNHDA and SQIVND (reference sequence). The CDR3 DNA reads TGTGCCAGTAGTACGACAGGACAAGAGACCCAGTACTTC. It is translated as CASSTTGQETQYF.

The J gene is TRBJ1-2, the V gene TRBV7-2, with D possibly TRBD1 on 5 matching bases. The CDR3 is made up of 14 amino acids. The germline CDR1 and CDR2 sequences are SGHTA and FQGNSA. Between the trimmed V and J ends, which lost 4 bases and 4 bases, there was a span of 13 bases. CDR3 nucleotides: TGTGCCAGCAGCTCGCCTGGAGGGGTCTATGGCTACACCTTC. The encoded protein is CASSSPGGVYGYTF.

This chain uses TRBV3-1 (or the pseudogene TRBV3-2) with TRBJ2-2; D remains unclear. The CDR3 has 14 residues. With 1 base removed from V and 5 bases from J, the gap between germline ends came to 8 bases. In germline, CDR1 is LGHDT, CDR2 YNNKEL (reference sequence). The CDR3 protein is CASSQGLRTGELFF. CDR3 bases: TGTGCCAGCAGCCAAGGGCTCAGGACCGGGGAGCTGTTTTTT.

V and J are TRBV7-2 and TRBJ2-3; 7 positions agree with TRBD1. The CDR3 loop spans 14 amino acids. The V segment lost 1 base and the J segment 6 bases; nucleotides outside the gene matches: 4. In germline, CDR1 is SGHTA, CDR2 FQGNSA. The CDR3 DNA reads TGTGCCAGCAGCTTAGACAGGGGCGGTGATACGCAGTATTTT. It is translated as CASSLDRGGDTQYF.

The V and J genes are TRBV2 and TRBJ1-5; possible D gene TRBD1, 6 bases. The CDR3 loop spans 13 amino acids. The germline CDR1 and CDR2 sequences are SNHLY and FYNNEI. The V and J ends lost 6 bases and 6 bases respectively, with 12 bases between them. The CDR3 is CASRDRLLQPQHF. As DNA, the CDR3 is TGTGCCAGCAGGGACAGATTACTTCAGCCCCAGCATTTT.

The CDR3: CATSSDRDGTSNEQYF. The CDR3 nucleotides are TGTGCCACCAGCAGTGACCGTGATGGGACTAGCAATGAGCAGTACTTC. The V call is TRBV15, the J call TRBJ2-7; TRBD2 agrees at 9 bases. Germline CDR1 LNHNV, CDR2 YYDKDF (reference sequence). V gave up 3 bases and J gave up 7 bases; unmatched junction bases: 13. This CDR3 comprises 16 residues.

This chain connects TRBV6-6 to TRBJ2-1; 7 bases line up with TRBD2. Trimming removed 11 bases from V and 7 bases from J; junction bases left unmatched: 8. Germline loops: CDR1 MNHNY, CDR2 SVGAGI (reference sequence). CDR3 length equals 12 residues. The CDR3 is CALGGGLNEQFF. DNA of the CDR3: TGTGCCTTGGGGGGAGGGTTGAATGAGCAGTTCTTC.

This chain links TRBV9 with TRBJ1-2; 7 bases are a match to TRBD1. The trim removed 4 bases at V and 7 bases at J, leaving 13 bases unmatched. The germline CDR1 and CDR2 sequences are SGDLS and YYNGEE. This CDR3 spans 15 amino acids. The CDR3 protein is CASSSTGNVHLGYTF. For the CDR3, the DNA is TGTGCCAGCAGCTCGACAGGGAACGTTCATCTTGGCTACACCTTC.

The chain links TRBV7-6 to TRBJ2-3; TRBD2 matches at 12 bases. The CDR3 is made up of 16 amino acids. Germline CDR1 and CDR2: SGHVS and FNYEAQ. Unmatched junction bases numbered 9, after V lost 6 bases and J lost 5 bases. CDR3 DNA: TGTGCCAGCAGGGCACTAGCGGGAGGCACGCGAGATACGCAGTATTTT. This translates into CASRALAGGTRDTQYF.

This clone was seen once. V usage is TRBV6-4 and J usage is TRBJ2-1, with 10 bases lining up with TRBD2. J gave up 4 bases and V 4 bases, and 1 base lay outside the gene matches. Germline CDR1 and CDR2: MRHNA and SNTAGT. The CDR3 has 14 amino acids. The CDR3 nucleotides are TGTGCCAGCAGTGCTAGCGGGAGATACAATGAGCAGTTCTTC. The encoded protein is CASSASGRYNEQFF.